This record concerns one T cell receptor beta chain sequence. Using immunoSEQ multiplex PCR, the repertoire was profiled, and TCRdb retains in-frame clones only, with some absent. This table holds 600,000 or so clones, 80% to 90% found once. This record belongs to a study of shared T cell receptors in the human thymus. V was shortened by 4 bases and J by 4 bases, with 29 bases between the two germline ends. The CDR3 length is 20 residues. The germline gives CDR1 MDHEN, CDR2 SYDVKM. Separately, the same data were catalogued under a study of human thymus T cells. As that study records: The people who donated were healthy Finnish babies having corrective surgery for congenital heart defects. Surgeons resected thymus tissue during corrective heart surgery. Within thymic and blood repertoires, V and J gene usage appeared to be biased. Thymic TCR repertoires of unrelated people reportedly overlapped highly.

The TCR was taken from a boy younger than two with a congenital heart defect. Sequencing was carried out using thymocytes. The V call is TRBV28, the J call TRBJ1-5; perhaps TRBD1 as D (6 bases). CDR3 nucleotide sequence: TGTGCCAGCAGTTCGAATGGACAGAAATCTCAGTTCGCGTTTAATCAGCCCCAGCATTTT. Its translation is CASSSNGQKSQFAFNQPQHF. Supplemented by reference TRBV28 and TRBJ1-5, the full variable domain reads DVKVTQSSRYLVKRTGEKVFLECVQDMDHENMFWYRQDPGLGLRLIYFSYDVKMKEKGDIPEGYSVSREKKERFSLILESASTNQTSMYLCASSSNGQKSQFAFNQPQHFGDGTRLSIL.